The source of this T cell receptor (beta chain) is a study of blood T cell repertoires in COVID-19. This clone was picked up one time. The CDR3 extends over 14 amino acids. V dropped 6 bases and J dropped 8 bases, with 16 bases sitting between them. The germline V gene has CDR1 MNHNY and CDR2 SVGAGI (reference sequence). Original processing methods: The assay estimated nucleated cells by amplifying reference gene primers. The table came from immunoSEQ multiplex PCR; TCRdb's copy has only in-frame clones and leaves some out. Clone size and the V and J calls come from that table; the DNA yielded D and trimming. Among around 310,000 clones listed, 90% were seen once.

The sequence was collected from a woman younger than 45 with COVID-19, enrolled during active disease. Specimen: peripheral blood. The rearrangement links TRBV6-6 to TRBJ1-4, with D possibly being TRBD1 (5 bases). The CDR3 nucleotides are TGTGCCAGCAGCCAACAGGTTCTACGAGAAAAACTGTTTTTT. It encodes CASSQQVLREKLFF.